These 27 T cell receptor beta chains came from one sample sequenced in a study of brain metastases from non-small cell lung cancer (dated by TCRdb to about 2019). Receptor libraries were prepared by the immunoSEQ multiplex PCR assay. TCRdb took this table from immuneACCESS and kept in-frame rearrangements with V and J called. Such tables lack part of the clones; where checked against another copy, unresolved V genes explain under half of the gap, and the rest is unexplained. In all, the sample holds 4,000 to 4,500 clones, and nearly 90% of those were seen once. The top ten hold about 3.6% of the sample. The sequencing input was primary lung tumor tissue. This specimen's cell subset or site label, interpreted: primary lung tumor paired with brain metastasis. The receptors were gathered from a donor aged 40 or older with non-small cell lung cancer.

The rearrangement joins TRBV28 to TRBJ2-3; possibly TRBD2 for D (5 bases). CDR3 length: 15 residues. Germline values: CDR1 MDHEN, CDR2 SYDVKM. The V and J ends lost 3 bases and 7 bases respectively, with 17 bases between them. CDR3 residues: CASSFPSGLTNTQYF. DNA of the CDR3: TGTGCCAGCAGTTTTCCCAGCGGATTAACAAATACGCAGTATTTT. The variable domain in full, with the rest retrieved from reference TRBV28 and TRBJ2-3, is DVKVTQSSRYLVKRTGEKVFLECVQDMDHENMFWYRQDPGLGLRLIYFSYDVKMKEKGDIPEGYSVSREKKERFSLILESASTNQTSMYLCASSFPSGLTNTQYFGPGTRLTVL.

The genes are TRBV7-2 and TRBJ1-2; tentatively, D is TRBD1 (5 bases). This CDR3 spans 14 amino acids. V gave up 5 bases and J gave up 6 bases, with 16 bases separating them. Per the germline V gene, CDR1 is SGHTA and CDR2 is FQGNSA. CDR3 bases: TGTGCCAGCAGCCCTTCTTGGGGGAAGAATGGCTACACCTTC. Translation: CASSPSWGKNGYTF.

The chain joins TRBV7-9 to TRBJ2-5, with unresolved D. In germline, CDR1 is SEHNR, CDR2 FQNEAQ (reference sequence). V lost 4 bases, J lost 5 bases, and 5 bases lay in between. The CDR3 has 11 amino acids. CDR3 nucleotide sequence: TGTGCCAGCAGCTCCCTGGAGACCCAGTACTTC. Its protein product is CASSSLETQYF.

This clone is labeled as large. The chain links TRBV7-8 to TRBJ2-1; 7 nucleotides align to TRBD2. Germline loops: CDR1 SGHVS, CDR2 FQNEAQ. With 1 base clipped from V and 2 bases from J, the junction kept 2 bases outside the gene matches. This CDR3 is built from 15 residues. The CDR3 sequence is CASSLGTSAYNEQFF. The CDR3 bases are TGTGCCAGCAGCTTAGGTACTAGCGCCTACAATGAGCAGTTCTTC.

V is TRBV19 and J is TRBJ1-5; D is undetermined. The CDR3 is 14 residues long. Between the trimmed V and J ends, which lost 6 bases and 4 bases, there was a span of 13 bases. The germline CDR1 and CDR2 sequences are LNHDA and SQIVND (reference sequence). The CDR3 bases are TGTGCCAGTAGGCCCCAGCCAGCAAATCAGCCCCAGCATTTT. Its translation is CASRPQPANQPQHF. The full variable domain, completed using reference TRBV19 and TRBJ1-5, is DGGITQSPKYLFRKEGQNVTLSCEQNLNHDAMYWYRQDPGQGLRLIYYSQIVNDFQKGDIAEGYSVSREKKESFPLTVTSAQKNPTAFYLCASRPQPANQPQHFGDGTRLSIL.

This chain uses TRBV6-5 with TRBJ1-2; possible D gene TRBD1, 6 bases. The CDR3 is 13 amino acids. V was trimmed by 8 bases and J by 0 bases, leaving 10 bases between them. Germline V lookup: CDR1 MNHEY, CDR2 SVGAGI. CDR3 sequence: CASATGTNYGYTF. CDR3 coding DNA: TGTGCCAGCGCGACAGGAACTAACTATGGCTACACCTTC.

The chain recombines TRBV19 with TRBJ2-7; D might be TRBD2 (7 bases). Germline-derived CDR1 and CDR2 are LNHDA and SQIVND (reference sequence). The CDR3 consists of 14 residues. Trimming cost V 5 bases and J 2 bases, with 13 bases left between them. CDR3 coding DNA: TGTGCCAGTAGTTATACAGGGAGGGCCTACGAGCAGTACTTC. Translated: CASSYTGRAYEQYF.

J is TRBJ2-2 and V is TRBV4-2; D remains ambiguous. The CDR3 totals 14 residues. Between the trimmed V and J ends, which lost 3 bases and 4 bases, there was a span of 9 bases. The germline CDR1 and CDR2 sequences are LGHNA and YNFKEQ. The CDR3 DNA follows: TGTGCCAGCAGCCAGGGAATGGGCACCGGGGAGCTGTTTTTT. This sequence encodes CASSQGMGTGELFF.

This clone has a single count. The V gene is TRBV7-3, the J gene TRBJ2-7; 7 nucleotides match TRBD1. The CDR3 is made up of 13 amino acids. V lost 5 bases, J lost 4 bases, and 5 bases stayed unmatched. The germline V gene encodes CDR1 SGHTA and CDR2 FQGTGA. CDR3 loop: CASSKQQGYEQYF. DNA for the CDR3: TGTGCCAGCAGCAAACAACAGGGGTACGAGCAGTACTTC.

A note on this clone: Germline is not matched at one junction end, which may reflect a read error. This chain's CDR3 is CASSPSKSTNTQYF. CDR3 in DNA: TGTGCCAGCAGCCCCAGTAAAAGCACAAATACGCAGTATTTT. The chain employs TRBV5-5 and TRBJ2-3; no definite D call. The CDR3 sequence is 14 residues long. Per germline, CDR1 SGHKS and CDR2 YYEKEE (reference sequence).

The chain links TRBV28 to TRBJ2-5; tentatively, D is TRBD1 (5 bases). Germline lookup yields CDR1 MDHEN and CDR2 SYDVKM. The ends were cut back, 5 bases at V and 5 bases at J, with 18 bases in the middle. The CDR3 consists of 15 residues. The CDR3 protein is CASSPGQGLLETQYF. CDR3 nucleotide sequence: TGTGCCAGCAGTCCCGGGCAGGGCCTCTTGGAGACCCAGTACTTC. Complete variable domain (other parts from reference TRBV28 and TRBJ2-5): DVKVTQSSRYLVKRTGEKVFLECVQDMDHENMFWYRQDPGLGLRLIYFSYDVKMKEKGDIPEGYSVSREKKERFSLILESASTNQTSMYLCASSPGQGLLETQYFGPGTRLLVL.

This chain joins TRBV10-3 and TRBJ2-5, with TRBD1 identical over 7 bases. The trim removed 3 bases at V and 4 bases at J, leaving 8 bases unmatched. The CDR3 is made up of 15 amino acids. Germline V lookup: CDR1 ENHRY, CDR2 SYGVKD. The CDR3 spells CAISDPGTARETQYF. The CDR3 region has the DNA TGTGCCATCAGTGATCCCGGGACAGCGAGAGAGACCCAGTACTTC.

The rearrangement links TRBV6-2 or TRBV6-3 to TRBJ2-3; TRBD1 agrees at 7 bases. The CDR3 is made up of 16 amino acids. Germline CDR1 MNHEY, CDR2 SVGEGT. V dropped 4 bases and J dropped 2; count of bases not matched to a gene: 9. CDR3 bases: TGTGCCAGCAGTTCGGGACAGAATATACTCACAGATACGCAGTATTTT. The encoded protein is CASSSGQNILTDTQYF.

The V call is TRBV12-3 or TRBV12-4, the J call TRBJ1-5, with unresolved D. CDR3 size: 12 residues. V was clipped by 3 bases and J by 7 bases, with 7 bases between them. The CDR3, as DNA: TGTGCCAGCAGTTTCCGGAGACAGCCCCAGCATTTT. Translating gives CASSFRRQPQHF.

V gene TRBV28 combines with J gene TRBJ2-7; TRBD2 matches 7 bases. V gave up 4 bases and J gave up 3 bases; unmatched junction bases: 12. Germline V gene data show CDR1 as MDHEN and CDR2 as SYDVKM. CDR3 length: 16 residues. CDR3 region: CASSSRVLGGIYEQYF. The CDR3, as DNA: TGTGCCAGCAGTTCCCGGGTGTTGGGGGGGATCTACGAGCAGTACTTC.

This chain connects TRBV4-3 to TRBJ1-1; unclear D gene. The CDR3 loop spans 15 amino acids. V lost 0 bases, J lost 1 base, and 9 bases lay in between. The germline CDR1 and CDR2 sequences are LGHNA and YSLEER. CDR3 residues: CASSQDRGSNTEAFF. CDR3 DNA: TGCGCCAGCAGCCAAGACCGGGGTTCGAACACTGAAGCTTTCTTT.

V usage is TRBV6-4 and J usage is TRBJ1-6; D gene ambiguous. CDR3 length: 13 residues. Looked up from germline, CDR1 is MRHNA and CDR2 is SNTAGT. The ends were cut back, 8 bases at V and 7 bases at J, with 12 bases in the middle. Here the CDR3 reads CASSEDWNSPLHF. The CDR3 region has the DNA TGTGCCAGCTCGGAAGATTGGAATTCACCCCTCCACTTT.

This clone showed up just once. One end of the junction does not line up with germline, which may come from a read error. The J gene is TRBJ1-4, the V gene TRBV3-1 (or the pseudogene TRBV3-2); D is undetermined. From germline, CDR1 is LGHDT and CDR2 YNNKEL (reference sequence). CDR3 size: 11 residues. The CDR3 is CVSSQGRWLFF. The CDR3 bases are TGTGTCAGCAGCCAAGGACGGTGGCTGTTTTTT.

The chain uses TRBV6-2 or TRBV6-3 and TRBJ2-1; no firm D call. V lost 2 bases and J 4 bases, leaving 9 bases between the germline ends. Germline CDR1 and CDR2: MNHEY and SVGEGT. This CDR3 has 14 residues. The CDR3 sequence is CASSYGRIYNEQFF. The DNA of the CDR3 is TGTGCCAGCAGTTACGGACGGATTTACAATGAGCAGTTCTTC.

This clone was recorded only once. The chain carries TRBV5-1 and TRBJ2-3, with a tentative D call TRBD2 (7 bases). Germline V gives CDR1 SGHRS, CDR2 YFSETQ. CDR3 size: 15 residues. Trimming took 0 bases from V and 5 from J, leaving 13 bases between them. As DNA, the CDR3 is TGCGCCAGCAGCTTGGCGCGGGGGCGGGGAGATACGCAGTATTTT. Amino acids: CASSLARGRGDTQYF.

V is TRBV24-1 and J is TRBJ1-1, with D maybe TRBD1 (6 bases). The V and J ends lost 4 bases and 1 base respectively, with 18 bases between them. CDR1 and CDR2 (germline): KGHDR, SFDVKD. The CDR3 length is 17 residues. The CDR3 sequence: CATSDPKSQGGNTEAFF. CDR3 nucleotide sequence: TGTGCCACCAGTGACCCGAAATCACAGGGAGGGAACACTGAAGCTTTCTTT.

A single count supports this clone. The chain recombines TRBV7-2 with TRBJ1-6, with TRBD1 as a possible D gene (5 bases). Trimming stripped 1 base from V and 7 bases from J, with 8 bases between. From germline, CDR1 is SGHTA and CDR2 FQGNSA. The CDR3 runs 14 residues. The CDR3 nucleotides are TGTGCCAGCAGCTTAGGGGGGGTGAATTCACCCCTCCACTTT. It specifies CASSLGGVNSPLHF.

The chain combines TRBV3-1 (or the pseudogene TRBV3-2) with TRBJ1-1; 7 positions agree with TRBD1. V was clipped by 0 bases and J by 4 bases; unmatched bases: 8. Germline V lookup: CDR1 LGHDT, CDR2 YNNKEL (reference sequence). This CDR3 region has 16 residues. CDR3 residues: CASSQDFRGGSTEAFF. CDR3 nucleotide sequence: TGTGCCAGCAGCCAAGATTTCAGGGGGGGAAGCACTGAAGCTTTCTTT.

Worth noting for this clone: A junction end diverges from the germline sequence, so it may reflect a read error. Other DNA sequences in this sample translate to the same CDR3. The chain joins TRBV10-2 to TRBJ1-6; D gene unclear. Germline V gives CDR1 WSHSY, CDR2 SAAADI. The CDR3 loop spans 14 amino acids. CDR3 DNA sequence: TGCGCCAGCACGGCAGACGAGCATAATTCACCCCTTCACTTT. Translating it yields CASTADEHNSPLHF.

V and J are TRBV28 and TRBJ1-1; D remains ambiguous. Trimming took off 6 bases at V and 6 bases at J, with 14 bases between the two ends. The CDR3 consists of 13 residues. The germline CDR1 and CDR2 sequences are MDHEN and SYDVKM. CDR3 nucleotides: TGTGCCAGCAGACCTGGACGGGCTTCTGAAGCTTTCTTT. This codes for CASRPGRASEAFF.

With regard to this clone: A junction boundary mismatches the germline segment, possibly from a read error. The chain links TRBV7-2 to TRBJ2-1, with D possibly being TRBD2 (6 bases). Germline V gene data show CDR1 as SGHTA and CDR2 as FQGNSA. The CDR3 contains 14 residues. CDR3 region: CASSLRWEDNEQFF. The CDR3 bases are TGTGCCAGCAGCCTACGTTGGGAGGACAACGAGCAGTTCTTC.

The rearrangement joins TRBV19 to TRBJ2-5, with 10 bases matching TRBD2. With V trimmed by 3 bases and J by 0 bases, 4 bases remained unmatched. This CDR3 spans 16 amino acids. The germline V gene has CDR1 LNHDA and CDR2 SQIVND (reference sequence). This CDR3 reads CASSMRAGGYQETQYF. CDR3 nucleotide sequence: TGTGCCAGTAGTATGAGAGCGGGAGGGTACCAAGAGACCCAGTACTTC.